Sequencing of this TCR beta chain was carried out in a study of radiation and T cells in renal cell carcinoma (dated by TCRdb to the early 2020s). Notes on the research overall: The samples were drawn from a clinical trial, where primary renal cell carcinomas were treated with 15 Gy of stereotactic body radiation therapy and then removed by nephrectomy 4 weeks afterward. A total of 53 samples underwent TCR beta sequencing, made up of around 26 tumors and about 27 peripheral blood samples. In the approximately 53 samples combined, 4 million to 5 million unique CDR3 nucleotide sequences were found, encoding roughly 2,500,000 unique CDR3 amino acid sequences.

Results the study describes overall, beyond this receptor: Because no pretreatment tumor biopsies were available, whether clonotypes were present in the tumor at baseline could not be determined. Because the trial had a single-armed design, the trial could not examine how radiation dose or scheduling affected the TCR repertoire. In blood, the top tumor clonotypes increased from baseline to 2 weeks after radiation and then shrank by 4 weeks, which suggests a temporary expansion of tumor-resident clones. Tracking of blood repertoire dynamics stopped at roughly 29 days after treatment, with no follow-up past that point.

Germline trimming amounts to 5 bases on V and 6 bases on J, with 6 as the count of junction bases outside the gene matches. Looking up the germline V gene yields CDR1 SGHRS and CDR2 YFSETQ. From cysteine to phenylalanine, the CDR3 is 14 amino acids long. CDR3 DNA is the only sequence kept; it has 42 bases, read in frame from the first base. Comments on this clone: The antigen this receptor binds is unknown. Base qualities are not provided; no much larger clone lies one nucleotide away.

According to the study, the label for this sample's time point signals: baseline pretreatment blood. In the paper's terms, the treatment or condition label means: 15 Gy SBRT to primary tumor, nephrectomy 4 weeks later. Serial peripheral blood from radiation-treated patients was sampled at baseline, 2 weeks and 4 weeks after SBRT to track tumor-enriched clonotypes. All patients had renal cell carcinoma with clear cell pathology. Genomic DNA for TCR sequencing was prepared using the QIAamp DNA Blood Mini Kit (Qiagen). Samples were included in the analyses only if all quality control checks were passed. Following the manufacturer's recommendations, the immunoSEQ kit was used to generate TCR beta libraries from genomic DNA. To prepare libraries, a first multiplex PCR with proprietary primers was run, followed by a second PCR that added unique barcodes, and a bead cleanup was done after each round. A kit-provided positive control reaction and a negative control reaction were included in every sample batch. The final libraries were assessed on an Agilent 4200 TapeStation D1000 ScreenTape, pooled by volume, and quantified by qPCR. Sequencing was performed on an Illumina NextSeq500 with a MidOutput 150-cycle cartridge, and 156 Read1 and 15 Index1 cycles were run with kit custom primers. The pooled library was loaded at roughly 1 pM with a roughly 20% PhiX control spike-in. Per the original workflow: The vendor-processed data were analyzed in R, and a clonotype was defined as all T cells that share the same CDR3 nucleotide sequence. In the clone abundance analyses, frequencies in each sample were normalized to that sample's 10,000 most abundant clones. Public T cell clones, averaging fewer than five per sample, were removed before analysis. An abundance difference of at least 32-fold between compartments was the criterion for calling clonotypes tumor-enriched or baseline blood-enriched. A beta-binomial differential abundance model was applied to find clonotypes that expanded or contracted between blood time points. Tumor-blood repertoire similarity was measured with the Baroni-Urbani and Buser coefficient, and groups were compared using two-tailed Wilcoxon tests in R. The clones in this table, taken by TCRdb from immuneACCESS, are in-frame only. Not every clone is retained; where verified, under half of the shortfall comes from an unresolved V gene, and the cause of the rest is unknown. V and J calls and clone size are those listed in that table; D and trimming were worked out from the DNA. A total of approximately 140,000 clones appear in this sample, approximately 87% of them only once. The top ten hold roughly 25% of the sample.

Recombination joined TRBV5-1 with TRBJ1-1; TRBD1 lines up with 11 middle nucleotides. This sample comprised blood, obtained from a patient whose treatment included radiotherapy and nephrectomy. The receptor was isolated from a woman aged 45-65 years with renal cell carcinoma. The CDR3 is CASRLRDRGSEAFF. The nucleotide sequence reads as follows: TGCGCCAGCAGACTCCGGGACAGGGGGTCTGAAGCTTTCTTT.